This TCR beta chain was identified in a study of blood T cell repertoires in COVID-19. The wider study: T cells, B-cell-depleted T cells, or PBMCs supplied cDNA or gDNA.

The germline gives CDR1 ENHRY, CDR2 SYGVKD. Trimming stripped 2 bases from V and 5 bases from J, with 6 bases between. The CDR3 has 12 amino acids. Original analysis: Reference gene primer amplification gave estimated nucleated cell counts. Using immunoSEQ multiplex PCR, the repertoire was profiled, and TCRdb retains in-frame clones only, with some absent. V and J calls and clone size are copied from that table; D and trimming were computed from the DNA. Among fewer than 200,000 clones, about four fifths were seen once, and the ten largest hold less than 9%. The chain couples TRBV10-3 to TRBJ2-5, with D maybe TRBD2 (6 bases). This receptor was identified in a man in his forties who had recovered from COVID-19. Sequencing used peripheral blood. CDR3: CAISEGGETQYF. The CDR3 bases are TGTGCCATCAGTGAGGGGGGGGAGACCCAGTACTTC.